These T cell receptor beta chains were read from a single sample in a study of blood T cells in healthy people across ages. TCRdb fed the 5' RACE reads into MiXCR, producing one record per CDR3 protein. There are 540,000 or so distinct CDR3 sequences in the sample; approximately 25% occur only once, and approximately 17% lies in the top ten. Sequencing input: blood. These receptors originate from a woman aged 70-85 years in good health. The CDR3 runs from the conserved cysteine through the conserved F or W. A D gene is named only where the DNA matches it firmly. Size tells how often a clone was seen (once, few, many) or the class of an expanded clone, and some rows leave it out.

v_gene	d_gene	abundance	j_gene	CDR3nt	CDR3aa
TRBV18	TRBD1	many	TRBJ2-7	TGTGCCAGCCGGGACAGCCCCTACGAGCAGTACTTC	CASRDSPYEQYF
TRBV7-9	.	few	TRBJ2-4	TGTGCCAGCAGCGACGTGGACATTCAGTACTTC	CASSDVDIQYF
TRBV20-1	.	.	TRBJ2-4	TGCAGTGCTAGTGCGGCTCGACACAAAAACATTCAGTACTTC	CSASAARHKNIQYF
TRBV5-5	.	few	TRBJ1-2	TGTGCCAGCAGCTTTGGAGGATGGTATGGCTACACCTTC	CASSFGGWYGYTF
TRBV7-9	.	few	TRBJ1-1	TGTGCCAGCAGCTTTGGAGGGTCTTTTATTCCTGAAGCTTTCTTT	CASSFGGSFIPEAFF
TRBV20-1	TRBD1	.	TRBJ2-1	TGCAGTGCCTCCCCCGGGACAGCATACAATGAGCAGTTCTTC	CSASPGTAYNEQFF
TRBV4-2	TRBD1	.	TRBJ1-4	TGTGCCAGCAGCCTCGTCCCGGGACAGGGAGGAAATGAAAAACTGTTTTTT	CASSLVPGQGGNEKLFF
TRBV29-1	.	few	TRBJ2-7	TGCAGCGTGGGGGTTGCCTACGAGCAGTACTTC	CSVGVAYEQYF
TRBV4-3	.	.	TRBJ2-5	TGCGCCAGCAGCCAAGTGTGGAGGTCCCAAGAGACCCAGTACTTC	CASSQVWRSQETQYF
TRBV29-1	.	few	TRBJ1-4	TGCAGCGTTTACCAGGGGTGGGATGAAAAACTGTTTTTT	CSVYQGWDEKLFF
TRBV21-1	.	few	TRBJ1-1	TGTGCCAGCAGCAAGGGGACAAGGAACACTGAAGCTTTTTTT	CASSKGTRNTEAFF
TRBV11-2	.	few	TRBJ2-1	TGTGCCAGCAGCTTACTGCAGTACAATGAGCAGTTCTTC	CASSLLQYNEQFF
TRBV12-3/TRBV12-4	TRBD1	few	TRBJ1-2	TGTGCCAGCAGTACGACAGGGGCGGATGGCTACACCTTC	CASSTTGADGYTF